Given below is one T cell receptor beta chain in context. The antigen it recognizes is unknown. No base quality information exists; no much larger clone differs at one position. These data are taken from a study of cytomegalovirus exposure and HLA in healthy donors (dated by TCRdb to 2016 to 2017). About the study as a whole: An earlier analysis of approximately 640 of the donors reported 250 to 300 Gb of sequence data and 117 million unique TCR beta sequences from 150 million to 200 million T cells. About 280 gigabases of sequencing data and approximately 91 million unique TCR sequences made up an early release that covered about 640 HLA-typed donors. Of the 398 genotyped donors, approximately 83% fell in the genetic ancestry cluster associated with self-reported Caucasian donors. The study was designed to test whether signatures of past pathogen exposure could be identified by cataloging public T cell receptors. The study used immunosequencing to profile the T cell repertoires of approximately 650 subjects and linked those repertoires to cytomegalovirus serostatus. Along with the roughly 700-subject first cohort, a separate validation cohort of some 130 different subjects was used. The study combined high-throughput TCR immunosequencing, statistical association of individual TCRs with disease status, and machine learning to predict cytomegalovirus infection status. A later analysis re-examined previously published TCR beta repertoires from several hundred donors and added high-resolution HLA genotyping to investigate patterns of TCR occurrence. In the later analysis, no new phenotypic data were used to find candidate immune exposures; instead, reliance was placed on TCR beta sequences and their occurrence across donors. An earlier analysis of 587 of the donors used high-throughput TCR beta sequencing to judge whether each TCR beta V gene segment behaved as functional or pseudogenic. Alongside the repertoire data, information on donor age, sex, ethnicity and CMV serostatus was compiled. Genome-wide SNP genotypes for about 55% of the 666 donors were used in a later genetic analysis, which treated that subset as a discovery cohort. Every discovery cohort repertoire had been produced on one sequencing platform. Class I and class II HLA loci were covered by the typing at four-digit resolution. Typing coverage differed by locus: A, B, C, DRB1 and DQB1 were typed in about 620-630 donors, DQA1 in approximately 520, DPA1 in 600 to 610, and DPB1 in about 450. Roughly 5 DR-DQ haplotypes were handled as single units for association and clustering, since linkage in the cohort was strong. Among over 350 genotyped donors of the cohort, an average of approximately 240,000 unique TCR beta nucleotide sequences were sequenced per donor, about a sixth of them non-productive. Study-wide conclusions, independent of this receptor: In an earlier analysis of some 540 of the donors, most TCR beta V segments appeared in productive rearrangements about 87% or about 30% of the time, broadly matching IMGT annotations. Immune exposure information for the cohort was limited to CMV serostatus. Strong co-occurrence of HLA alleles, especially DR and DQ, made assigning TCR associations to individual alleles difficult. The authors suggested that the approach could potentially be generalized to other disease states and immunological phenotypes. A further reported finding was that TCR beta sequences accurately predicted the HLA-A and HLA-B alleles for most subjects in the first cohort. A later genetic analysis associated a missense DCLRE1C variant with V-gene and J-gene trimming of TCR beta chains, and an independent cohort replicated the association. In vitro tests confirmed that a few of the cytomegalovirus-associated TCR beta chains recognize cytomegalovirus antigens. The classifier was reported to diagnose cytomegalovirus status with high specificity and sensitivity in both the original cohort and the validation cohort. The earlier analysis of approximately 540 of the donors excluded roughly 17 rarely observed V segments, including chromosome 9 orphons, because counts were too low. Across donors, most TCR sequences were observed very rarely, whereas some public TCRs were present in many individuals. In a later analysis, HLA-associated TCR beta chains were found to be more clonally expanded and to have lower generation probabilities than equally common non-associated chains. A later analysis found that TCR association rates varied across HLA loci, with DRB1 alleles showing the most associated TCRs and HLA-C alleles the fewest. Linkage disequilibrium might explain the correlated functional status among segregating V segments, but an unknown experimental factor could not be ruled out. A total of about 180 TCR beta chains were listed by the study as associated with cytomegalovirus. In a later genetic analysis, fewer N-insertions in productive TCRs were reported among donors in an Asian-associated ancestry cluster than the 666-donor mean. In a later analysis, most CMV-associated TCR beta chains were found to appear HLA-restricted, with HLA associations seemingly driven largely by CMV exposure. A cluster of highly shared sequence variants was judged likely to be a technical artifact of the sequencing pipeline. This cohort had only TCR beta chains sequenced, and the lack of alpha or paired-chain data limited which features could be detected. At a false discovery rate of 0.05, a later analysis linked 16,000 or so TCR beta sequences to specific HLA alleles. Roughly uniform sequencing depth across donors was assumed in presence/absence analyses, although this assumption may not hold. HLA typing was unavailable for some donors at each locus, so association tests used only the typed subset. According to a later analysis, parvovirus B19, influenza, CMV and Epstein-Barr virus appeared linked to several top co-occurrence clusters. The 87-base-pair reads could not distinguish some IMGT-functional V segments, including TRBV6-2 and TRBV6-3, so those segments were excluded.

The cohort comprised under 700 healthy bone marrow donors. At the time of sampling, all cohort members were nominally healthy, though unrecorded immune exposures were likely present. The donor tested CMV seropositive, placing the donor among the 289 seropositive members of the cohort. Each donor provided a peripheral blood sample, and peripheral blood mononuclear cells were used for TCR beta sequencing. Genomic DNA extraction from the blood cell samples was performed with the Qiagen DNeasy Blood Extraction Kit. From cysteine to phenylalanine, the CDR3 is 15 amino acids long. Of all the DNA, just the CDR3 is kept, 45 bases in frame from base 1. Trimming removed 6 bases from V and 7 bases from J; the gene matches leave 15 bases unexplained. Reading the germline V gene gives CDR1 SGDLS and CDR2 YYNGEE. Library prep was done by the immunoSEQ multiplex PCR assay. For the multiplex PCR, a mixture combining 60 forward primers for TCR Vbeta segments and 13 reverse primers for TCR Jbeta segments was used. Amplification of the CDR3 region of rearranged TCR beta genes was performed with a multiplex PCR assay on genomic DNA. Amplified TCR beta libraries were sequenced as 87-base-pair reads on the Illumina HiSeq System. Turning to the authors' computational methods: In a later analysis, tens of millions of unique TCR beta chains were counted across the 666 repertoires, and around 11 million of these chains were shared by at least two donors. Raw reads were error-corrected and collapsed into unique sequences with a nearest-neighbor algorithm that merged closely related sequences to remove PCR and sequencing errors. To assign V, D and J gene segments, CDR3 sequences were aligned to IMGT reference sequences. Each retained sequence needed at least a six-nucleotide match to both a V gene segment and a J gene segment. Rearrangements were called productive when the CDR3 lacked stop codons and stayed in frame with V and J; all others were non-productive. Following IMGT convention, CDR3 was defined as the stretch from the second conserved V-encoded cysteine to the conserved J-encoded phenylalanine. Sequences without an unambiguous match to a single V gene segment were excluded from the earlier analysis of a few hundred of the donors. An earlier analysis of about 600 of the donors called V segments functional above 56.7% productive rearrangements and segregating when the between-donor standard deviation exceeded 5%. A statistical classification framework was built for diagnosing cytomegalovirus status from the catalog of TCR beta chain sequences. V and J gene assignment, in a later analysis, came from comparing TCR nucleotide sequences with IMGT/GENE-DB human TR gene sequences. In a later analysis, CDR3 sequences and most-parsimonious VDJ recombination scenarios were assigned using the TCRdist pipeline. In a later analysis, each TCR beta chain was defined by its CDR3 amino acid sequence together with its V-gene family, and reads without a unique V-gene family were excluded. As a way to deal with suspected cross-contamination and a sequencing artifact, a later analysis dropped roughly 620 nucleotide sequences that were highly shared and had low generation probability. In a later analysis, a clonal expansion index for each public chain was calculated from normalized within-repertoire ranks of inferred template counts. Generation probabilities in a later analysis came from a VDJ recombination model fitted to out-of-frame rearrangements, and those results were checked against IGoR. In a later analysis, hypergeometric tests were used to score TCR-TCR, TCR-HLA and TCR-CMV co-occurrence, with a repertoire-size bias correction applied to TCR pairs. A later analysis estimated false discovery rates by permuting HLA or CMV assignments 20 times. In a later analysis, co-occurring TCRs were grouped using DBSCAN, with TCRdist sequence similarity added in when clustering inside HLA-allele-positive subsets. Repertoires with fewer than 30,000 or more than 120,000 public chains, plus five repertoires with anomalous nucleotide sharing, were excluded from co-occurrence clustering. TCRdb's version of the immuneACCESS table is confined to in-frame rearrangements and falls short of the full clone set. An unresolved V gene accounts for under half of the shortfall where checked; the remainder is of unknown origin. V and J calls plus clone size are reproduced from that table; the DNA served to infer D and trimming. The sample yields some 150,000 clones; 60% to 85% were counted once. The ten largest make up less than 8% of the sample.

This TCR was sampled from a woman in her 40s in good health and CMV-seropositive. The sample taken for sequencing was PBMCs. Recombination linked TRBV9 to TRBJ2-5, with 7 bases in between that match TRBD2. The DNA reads TGTGCCAGCACCCGAGAGTCGGGGGGTCCGGGGACCCAGTACTTC. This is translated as CASTRESGGPGTQYF.